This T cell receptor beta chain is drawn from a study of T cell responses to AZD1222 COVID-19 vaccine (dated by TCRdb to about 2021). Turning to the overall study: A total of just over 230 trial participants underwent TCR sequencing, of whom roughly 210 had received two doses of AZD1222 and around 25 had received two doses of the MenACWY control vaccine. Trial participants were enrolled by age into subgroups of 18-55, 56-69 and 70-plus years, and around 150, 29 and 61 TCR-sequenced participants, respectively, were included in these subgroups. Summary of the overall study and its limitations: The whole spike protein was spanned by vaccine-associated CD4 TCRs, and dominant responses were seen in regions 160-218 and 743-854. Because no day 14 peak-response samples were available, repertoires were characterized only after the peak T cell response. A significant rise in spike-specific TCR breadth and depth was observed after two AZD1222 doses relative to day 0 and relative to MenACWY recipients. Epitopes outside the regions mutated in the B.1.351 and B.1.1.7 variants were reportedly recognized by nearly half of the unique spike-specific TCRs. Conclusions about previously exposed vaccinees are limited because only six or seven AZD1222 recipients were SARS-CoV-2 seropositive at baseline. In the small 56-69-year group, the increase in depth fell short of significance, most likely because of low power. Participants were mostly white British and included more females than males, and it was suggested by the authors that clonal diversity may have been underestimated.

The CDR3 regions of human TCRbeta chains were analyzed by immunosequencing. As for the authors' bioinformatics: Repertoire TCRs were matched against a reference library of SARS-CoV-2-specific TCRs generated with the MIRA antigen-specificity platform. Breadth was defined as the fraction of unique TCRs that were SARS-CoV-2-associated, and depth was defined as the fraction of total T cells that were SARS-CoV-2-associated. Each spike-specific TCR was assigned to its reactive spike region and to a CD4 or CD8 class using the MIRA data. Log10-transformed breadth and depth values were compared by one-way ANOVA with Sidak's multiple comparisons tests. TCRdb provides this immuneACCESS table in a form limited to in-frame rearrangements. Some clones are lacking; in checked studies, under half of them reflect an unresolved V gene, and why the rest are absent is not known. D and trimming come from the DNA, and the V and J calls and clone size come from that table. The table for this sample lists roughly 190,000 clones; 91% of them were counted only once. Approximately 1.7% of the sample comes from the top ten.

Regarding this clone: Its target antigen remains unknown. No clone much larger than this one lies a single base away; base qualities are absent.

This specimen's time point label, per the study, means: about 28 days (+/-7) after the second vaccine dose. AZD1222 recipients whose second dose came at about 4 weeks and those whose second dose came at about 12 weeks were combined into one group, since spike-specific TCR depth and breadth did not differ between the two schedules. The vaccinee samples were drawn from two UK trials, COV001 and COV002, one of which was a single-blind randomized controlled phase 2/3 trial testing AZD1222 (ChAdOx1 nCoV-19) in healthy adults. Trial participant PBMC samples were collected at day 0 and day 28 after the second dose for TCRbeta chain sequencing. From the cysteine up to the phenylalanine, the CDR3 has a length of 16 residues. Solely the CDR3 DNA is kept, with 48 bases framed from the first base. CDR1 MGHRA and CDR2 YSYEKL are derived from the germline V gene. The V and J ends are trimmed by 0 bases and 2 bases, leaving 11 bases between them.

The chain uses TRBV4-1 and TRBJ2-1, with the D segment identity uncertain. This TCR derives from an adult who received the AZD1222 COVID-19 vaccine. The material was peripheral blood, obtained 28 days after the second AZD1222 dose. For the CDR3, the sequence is CASSQDSTLAYNEQFF. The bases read TGCGCCAGCAGCCAAGATTCCACCCTGGCCTACAATGAGCAGTTCTTC.